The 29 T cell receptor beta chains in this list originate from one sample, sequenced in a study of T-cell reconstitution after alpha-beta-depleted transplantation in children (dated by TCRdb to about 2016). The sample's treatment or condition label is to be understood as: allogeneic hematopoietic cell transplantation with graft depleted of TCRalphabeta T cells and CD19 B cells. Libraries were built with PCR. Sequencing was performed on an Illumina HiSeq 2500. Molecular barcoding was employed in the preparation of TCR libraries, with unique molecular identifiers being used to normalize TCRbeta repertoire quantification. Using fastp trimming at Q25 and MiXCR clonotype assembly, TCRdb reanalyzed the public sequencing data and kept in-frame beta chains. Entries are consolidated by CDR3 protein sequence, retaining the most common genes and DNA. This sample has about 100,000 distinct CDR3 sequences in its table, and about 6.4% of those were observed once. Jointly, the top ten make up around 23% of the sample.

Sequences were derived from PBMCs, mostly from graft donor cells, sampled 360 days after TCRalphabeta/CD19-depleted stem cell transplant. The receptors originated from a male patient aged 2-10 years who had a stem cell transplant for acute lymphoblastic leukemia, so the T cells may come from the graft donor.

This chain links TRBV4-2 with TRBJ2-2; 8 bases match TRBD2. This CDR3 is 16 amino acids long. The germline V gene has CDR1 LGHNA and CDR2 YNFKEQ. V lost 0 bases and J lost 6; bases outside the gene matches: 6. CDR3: CASSQDIAGRAGELFF. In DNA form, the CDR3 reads TGTGCCAGCAGCCAAGACATAGCGGGAAGGGCCGGGGAGCTGTTTTTT.

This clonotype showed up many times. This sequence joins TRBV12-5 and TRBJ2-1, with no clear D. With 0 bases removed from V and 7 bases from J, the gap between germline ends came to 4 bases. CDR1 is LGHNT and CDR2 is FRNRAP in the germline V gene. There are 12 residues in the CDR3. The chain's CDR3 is CASGLVWNEQFF. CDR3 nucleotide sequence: TGTGCTAGTGGTTTGGTTTGGAATGAGCAGTTCTTC.

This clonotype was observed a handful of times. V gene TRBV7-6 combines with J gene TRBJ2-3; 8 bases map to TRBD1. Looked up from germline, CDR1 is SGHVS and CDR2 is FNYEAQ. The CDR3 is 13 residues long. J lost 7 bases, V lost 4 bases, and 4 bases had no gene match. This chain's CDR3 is CASSSNRGNTQYF. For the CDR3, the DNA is TGTGCCAGCAGCTCCAACAGGGGGAATACGCAGTATTTT.

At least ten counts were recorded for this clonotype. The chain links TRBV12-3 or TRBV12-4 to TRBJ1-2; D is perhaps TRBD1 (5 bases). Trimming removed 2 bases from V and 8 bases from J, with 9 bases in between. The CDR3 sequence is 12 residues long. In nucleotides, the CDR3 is TGTGCCAGCAGTTTACCAGGGAACGGCTACACCTTC. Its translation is CASSLPGNGYTF.

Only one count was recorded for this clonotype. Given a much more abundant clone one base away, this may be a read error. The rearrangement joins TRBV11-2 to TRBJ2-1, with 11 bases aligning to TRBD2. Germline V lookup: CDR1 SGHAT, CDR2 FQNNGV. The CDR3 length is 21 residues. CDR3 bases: TGTGCCAGCAGCTTACCCTCTCTAGCGGGAGGCTCCCCGAGCTCCGACAATGAGCAGTTCTTC. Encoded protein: CASSLPSLAGGSPSSDNEQFF.

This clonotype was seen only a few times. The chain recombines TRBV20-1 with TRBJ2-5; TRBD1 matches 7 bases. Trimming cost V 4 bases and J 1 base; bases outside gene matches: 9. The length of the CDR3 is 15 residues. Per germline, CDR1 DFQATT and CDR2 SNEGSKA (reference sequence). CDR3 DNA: TGCAGTGCTATCACCGGGACAGAGCCCCAAGAGACCCAGTACTTC. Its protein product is CSAITGTEPQETQYF.

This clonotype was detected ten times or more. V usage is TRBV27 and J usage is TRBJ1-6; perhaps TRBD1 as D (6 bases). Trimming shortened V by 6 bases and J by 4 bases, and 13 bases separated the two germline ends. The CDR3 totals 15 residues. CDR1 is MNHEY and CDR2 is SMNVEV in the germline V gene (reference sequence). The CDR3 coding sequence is TGTGCCAGCAGGAGTCTAGGACAGTATAATTCACCCCTCCACTTT. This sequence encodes CASRSLGQYNSPLHF.

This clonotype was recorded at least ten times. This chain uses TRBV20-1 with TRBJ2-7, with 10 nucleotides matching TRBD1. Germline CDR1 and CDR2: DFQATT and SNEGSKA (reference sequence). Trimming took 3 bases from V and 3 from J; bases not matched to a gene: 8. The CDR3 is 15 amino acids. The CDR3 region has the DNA TGCAGTGCTAGGGGGCCGGGACAGGGGATCTACGAGCAGTACTTC. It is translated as CSARGPGQGIYEQYF.

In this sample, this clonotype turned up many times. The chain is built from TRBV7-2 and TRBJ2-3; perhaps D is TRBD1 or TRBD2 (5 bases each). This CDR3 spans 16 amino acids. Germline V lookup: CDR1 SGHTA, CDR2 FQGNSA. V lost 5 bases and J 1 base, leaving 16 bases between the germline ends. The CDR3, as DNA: TGTGCCAGCAGCCCCAAGGGGACGGATGGCACAGATACGCAGTATTTT. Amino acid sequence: CASSPKGTDGTDTQYF.

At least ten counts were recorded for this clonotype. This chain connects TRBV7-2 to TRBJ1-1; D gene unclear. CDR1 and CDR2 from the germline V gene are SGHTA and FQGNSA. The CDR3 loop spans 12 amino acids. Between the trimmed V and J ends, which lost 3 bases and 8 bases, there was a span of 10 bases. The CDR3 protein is CASSLRLTEAFF. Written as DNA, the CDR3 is TGTGCCAGCAGCTTGAGACTGACAGAAGCTTTCTTT.

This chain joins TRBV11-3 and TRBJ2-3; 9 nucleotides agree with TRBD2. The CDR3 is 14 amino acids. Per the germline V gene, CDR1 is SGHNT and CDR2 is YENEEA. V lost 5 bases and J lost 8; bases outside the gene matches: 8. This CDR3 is CASSPGLAYTTQYF. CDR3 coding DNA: TGTGCCAGCAGCCCGGGACTAGCCTACACTACGCAGTATTTT.

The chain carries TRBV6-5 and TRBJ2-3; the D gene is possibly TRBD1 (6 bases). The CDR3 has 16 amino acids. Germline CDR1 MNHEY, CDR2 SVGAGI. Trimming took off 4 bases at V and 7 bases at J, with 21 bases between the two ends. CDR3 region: CASSSPYRAGHHTQYF. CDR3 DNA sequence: TGTGCCAGCAGTTCCCCCTACAGGGCCGGGCATCATACGCAGTATTTT.

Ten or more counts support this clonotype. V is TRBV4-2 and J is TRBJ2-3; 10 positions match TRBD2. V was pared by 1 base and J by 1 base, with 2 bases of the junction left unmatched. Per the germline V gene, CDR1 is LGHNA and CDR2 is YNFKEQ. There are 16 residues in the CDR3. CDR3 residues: CASSQASGGRTDTQYF. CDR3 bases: TGTGCCAGCAGCCAAGCTAGCGGGGGCCGCACAGATACGCAGTATTTT.

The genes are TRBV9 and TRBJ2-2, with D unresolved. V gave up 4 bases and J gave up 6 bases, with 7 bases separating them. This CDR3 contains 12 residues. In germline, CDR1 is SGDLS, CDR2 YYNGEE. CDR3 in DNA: TGTGCCAGCAGCTGGCAACCCGGGGAGCTGTTTTTT. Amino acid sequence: CASSWQPGELFF.

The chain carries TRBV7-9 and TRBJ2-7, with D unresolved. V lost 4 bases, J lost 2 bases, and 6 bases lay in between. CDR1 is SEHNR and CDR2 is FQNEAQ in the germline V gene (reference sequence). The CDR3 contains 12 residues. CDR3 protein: CASSSDPYEQYF. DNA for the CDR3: TGTGCCAGCAGCTCTGACCCCTACGAGCAGTACTTC.

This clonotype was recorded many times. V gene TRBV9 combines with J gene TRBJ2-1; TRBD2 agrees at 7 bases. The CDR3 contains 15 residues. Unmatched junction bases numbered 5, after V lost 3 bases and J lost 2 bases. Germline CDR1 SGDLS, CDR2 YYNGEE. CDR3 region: CASSASGNTYNEQFF. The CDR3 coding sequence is TGTGCCAGCAGCGCCAGCGGGAACACCTACAATGAGCAGTTCTTC.

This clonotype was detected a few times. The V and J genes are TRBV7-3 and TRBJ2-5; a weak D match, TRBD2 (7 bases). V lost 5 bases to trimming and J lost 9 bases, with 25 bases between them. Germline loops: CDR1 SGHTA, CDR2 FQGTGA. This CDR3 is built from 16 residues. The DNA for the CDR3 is TGTGCCAGCAGCGCCCACCCCGGGACTACCGCAGGGGCCCAGTACTTC. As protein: CASSAHPGTTAGAQYF. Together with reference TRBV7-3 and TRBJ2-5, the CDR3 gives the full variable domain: GAGVSQTPSNKVTEKGKYVELRCDPISGHTALYWYRQSLGQGPEFLIYFQGTGAADDSGLPNDRFFAVRPEGSVSTLKIQRTERGDSAVYLCASSAHPGTTAGAQYFGPGTRLLVL.

The CDR3 protein is CASSGGRMEPQHF. CDR3 nucleotide sequence: TGTGCCAGCAGCGGGGGGCGGATGGAGCCCCAGCATTTT. This chain joins TRBV7-9 and TRBJ1-5; perhaps TRBD1 as D (6 bases). The CDR3 spans 13 residues. V lost 5 bases to trimming and J lost 8 bases, with 13 bases between them. Germline CDR1 is SEHNR and CDR2 is FQNEAQ (reference sequence).

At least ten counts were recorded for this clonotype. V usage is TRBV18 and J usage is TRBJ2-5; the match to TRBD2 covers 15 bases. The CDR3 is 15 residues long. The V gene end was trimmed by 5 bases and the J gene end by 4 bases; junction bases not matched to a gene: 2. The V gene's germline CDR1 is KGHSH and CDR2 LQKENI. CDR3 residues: CASSKGLAGGETQYF. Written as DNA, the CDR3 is TGTGCCAGCTCAAAGGGACTAGCGGGAGGAGAGACCCAGTACTTC.

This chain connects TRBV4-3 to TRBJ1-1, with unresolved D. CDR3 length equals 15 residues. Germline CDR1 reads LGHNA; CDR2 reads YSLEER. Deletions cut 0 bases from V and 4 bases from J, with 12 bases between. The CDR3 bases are TGCGCCAGCAGCCAAGATCCTTGGCCGAGCACTGAAGCTTTCTTT. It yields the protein CASSQDPWPSTEAFF.

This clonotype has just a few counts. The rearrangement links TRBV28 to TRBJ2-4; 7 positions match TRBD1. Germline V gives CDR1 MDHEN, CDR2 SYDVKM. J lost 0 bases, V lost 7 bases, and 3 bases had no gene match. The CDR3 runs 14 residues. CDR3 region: CASTTGKAKNIQYF. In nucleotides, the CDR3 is TGTGCCAGCACGACAGGGAAAGCCAAAAACATTCAGTACTTC.

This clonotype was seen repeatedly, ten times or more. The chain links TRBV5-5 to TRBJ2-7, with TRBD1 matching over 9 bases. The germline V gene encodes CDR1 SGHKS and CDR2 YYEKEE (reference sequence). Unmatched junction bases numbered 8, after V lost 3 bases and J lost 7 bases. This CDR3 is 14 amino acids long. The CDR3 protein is CASSSGTGRREQYF. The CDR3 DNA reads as TGTGCCAGCAGCTCCGGGACAGGGCGACGAGAGCAGTACTTC.

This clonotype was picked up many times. CDR3 sequence (DNA): TGTGCCAGCAGCTTAGCGGATGAGGGGGCGACCTACGAGCAGTACTTC. Protein product: CASSLADEGATYEQYF. This sequence joins TRBV7-9 and TRBJ2-7; 7 positions match TRBD1. Trimming cost V 0 bases and J 2 bases; bases outside gene matches: 7. CDR1 and CDR2 from the germline V gene are SEHNR and FQNEAQ (reference sequence). The CDR3 contains 16 residues. Based on the CDR3 plus reference TRBV7-9 and TRBJ2-7, the full variable domain is DTGVSQNPRHKITKRGQNVTFRCDPISEHNRLYWYRQTLGQGPEFLTYFQNEAQLEKSRLLSDRFSAERPKGSFSTLEIQRTEQGDSAMYLCASSLADEGATYEQYFGPGTRLTVT.

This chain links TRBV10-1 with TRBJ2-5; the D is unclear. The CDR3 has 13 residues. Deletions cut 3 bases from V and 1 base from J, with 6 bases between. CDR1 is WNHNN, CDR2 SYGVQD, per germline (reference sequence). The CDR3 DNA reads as TGCGCCAGCAGTGATCGGGTCCAAGAGACCCAGTACTTC. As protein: CASSDRVQETQYF.

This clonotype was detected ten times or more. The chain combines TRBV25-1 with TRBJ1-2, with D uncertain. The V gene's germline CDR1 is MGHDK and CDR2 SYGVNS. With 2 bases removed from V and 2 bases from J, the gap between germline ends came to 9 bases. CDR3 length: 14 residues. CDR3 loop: CASSERVRNYGYTF. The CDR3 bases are TGTGCCAGCAGTGAAAGGGTTCGGAACTATGGCTACACCTTC.

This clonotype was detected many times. The CDR3 DNA sequence: TGTGCCAGCAGCTTAGAAAGAAGGTTCACCGGGGAGCTGTTTTTT. It codes for CASSLERRFTGELFF. The rearrangement uses TRBV7-9 and TRBJ2-2; no clear D. This CDR3 is built from 15 residues. Trimming pared 1 base from V and 4 bases from J, leaving 10 bases between. Per germline, CDR1 SEHNR and CDR2 FQNEAQ (reference sequence).

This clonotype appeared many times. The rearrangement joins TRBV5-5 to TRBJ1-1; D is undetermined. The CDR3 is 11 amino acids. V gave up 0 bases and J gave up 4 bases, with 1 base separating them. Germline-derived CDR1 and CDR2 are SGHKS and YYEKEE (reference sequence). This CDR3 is CASSLATEAFF. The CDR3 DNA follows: TGTGCCAGCAGCTTGGCCACTGAAGCTTTCTTT.

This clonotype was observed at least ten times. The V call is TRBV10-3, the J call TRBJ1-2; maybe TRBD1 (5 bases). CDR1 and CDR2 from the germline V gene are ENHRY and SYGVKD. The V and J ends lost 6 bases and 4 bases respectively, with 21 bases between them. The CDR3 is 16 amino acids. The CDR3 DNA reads TGTGCCATCAGCCCCTTCGGGGGAAGGATGGGCTATGGCTACACCTTC. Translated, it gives CAISPFGGRMGYGYTF.

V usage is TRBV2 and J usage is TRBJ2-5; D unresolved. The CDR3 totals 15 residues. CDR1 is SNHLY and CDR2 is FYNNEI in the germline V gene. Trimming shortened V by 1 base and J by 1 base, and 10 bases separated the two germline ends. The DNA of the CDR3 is TGTGCCAGCAGTGAAGGTGAGGAGTGCCAAGAGACCCAGTACTTC. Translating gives CASSEGEECQETQYF.